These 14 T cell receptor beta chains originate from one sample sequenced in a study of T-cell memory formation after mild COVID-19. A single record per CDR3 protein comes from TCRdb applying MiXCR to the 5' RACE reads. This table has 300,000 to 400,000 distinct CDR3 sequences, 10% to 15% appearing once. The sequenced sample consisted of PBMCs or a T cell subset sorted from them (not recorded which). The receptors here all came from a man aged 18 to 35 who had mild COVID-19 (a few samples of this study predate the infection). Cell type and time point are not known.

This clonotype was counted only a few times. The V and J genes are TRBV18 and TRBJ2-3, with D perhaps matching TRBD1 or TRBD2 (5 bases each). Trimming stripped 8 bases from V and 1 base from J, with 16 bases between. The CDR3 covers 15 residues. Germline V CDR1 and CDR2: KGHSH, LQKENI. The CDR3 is CASTQGVSGTDTQYF. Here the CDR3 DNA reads TGTGCCAGCACCCAGGGAGTGTCAGGCACAGATACGCAGTATTTT.

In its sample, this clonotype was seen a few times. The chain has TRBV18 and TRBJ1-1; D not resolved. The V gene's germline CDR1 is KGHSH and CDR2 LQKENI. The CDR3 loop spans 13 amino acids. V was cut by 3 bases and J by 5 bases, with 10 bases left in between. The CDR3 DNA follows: TGTGCCAGCTCACCCCCCTCGTGGACTGAAGCTTTCTTT. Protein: CASSPPSWTEAFF. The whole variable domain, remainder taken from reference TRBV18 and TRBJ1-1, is NAGVMQNPRHLVRRRGQEARLRCSPMKGHSHVYWYRQLPEEGLKFMVYLQKENIIDESGMPKERFSAEFPKEGPSILRIQQVVRGDSAAYFCASSPPSWTEAFFGQGTRLTVV.

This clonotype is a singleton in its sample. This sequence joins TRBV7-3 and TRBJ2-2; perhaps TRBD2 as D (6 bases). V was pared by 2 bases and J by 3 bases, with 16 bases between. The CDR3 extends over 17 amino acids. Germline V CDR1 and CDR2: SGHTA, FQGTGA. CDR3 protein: CASSLAVEGWHTGELFF. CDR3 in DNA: TGTGCCAGCAGCTTAGCGGTGGAGGGGTGGCACACCGGGGAGCTGTTTTTT.

CDR3 residues: CATSRDRGIETQYF. CDR3 DNA: TGTGCCACCAGCAGAGATCGGGGCATAGAGACCCAGTACTTC. V usage is TRBV15 and J usage is TRBJ2-5; the D gene could be TRBD1 or TRBD2 (5 bases each). V was cut by 0 bases and J by 4 bases, with 9 bases left in between. Germline assignment: CDR1 LNHNV and CDR2 YYDKDF (reference sequence). The length of the CDR3 is 14 residues.

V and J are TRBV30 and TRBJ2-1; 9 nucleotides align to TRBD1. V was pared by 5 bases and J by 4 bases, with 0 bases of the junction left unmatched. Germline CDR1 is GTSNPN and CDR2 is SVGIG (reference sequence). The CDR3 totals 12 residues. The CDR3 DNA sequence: TGTGCCTGGGGGACAGGGTACAATGAGCAGTTCTTC. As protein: CAWGTGYNEQFF.

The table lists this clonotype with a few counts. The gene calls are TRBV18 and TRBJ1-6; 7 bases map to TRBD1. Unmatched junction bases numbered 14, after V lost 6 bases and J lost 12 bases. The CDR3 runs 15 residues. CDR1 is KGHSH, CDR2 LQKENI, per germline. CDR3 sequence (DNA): TGTGCCAGCTCTACGGAACCAACAGGGGCATTACCCCTCCACTTT. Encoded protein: CASSTEPTGALPLHF.

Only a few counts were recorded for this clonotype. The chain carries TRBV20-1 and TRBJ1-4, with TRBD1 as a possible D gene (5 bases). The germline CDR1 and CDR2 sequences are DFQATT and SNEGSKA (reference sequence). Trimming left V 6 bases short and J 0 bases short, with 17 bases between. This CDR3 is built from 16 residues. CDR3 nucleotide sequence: TGCAGTGCCCCACGGGGTCAGGGAGCAACTAATGAAAAACTGTTTTTT. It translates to CSAPRGQGATNEKLFF.

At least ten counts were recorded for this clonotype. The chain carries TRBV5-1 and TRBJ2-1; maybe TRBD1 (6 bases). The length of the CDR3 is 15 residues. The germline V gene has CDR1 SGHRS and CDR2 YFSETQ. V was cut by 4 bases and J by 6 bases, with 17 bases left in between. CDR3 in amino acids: CASSSRGQLGNEQFF. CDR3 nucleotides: TGCGCCAGCAGCAGCAGGGGCCAACTCGGCAATGAGCAGTTCTTC.

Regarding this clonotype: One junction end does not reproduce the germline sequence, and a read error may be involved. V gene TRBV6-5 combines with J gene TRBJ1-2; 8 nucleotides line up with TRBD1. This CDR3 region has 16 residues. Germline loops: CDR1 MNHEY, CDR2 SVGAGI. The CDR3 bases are TGTGCCAGCAGTTATAGTGGACAGGGCCTTTCCTATGGCTGCACCTTC. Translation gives CASSYSGQGLSYGCTF.

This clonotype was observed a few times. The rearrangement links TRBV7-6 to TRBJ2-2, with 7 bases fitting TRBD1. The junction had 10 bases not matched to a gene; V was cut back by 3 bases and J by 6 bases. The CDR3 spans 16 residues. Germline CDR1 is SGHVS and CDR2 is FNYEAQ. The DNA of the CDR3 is TGTGCCAGCAGCTTCGACAGGGAAGCGGTCCCCGGGGAGCTGTTTTTT. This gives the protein CASSFDREAVPGELFF.

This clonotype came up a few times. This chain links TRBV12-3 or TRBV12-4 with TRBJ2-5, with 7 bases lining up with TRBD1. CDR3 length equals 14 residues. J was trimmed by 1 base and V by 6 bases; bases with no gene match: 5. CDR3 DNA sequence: TGTGCCAGCAGAACAAACAGGGGCCAAGAGACCCAGTACTTC. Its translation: CASRTNRGQETQYF.

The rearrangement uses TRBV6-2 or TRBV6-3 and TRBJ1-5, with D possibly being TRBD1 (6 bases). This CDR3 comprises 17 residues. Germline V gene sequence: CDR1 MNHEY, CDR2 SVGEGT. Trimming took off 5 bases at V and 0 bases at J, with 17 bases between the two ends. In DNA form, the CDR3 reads TGTGCCAGCAGTCTTACAGGGATACGGGTTAGCAATCAGCCCCAGCATTTT. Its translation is CASSLTGIRVSNQPQHF.

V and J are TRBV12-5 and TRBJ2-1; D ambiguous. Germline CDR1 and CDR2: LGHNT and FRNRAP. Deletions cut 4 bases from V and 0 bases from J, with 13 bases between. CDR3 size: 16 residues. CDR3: CASGSLTLSSYNEQFF. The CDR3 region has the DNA TGTGCTAGTGGTTCCCTAACCCTGAGCTCCTACAATGAGCAGTTCTTC.

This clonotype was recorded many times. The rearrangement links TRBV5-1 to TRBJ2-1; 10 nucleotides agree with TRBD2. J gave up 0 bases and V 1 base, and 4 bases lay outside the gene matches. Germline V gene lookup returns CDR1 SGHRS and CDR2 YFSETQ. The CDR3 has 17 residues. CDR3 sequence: CASSLPSGGFSYNEQFF. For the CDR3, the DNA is TGCGCCAGCAGCTTGCCTAGCGGGGGTTTCTCCTACAATGAGCAGTTCTTC. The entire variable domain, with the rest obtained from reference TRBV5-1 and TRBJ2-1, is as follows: KAGVTQTPRYLIKTRGQQVTLSCSPISGHRSVSWYQQTPGQGLQFLFEYFSETQRNKGNFPGRFSGRQFSNSRSEMNVSTLELGDSALYLCASSLPSGGFSYNEQFFGPGTRLTVL.